The source of this TCR beta chain is a study of T cells after yellow fever vaccination. The CDR3 covers 18 residues. CDR1 is SGHRS, CDR2 YFSETQ, per germline. J lost 0 bases, V lost 9 bases, and 15 bases had no gene match. This clonotype was seen a handful of times. Its target is unknown. TCRdb independently ran MiXCR on the 5' RACE reads; one entry per CDR3 protein. The data hold roughly 160,000 distinct CDR3 sequences, with 5.5% to 7.5% observed a single time. Study-wide findings and caveats: Abundant clonotypes (contaminants from the bulk population) could be present in FACS-sorted repertoires. Subsequent to the booster, the majority of primary-vaccination clones reappeared (roughly 96% CD4, roughly 90% CD8). CD4 and CD8 compartments shared a small share of clonotypes.

This material consisted of CD4+ T cells sorted from PBMCs, taken about 5 days after the first yellow fever vaccination. The rearrangement links TRBV5-1 to TRBJ1-5; 10 positions match TRBD1. This receptor was obtained from a man between 18 and 35 years old who received the YFV17D yellow fever vaccine. In nucleotides, the CDR3 is TGCGCCAACCACCAGGACAGGGGGTACTCTTATAGCAATCAGCCCCAGCATTTT. It codes for CANHQDRGYSYSNQPQHF.